Below, 23 T cell receptor beta chains from the same sample are listed, as sequenced in a study of siplizumab effects on memory and regulatory T cells. Clones were read by immunoSEQ multiplex PCR, and TCRdb kept only the in-frame ones, dropping some. The sample lists about 85,000 clones, 95% occurring once. The sequenced sample was CD8+ T cells sorted from blood. The source of these receptors is a human donor in good health.

This chain joins TRBV19 and TRBJ1-5, with 7 bases that match TRBD1. The CDR3 sequence is 15 residues long. After removal of 6 bases from V and 1 base from J, the junction contained 6 bases not matched to a gene. The germline V gene encodes CDR1 LNHDA and CDR2 SQIVND (reference sequence). CDR3 DNA: TGTGCCAGTAGCCACTCAGGGGGAAGCAATCAGCCCCAGCATTTT. This gives the protein CASSHSGGSNQPQHF. Full variable domain (remainder filled in from reference TRBV19 and TRBJ1-5): DGGITQSPKYLFRKEGQNVTLSCEQNLNHDAMYWYRQDPGQGLRLIYYSQIVNDFQKGDIAEGYSVSREKKESFPLTVTSAQKNPTAFYLCASSHSGGSNQPQHFGDGTRLSIL.

The CDR3 DNA is TGCAGCGCATACCCGGGACGGAGCTCCTACAATGAGCAGTTCTTC. This encodes CSAYPGRSSYNEQFF. J is TRBJ2-1 and V is TRBV29-1; the D gene could be TRBD1 or TRBD2 (5 bases each). The CDR3 covers 15 residues. The ends were cut back, 7 bases at V and 0 bases at J, with 16 bases in the middle. Germline V gene sequence: CDR1 SQVTM, CDR2 ANQGSEA.

This clone was counted once. The DNA for the CDR3 is TGTGCCACCAGCAGACCACCGGGACTCTCCTACAATGAGCAGTTCTTC. It yields the protein CATSRPPGLSYNEQFF. The chain employs TRBV15 and TRBJ2-1; D may be TRBD2 (6 bases). Between the trimmed V and J ends, which lost 2 bases and 0 bases, there was a span of 11 bases. Germline-derived CDR1 and CDR2 are LNHNV and YYDKDF (reference sequence). The CDR3 loop spans 16 amino acids.

This clone has a single count. V usage is TRBV7-3 and J usage is TRBJ2-3, with D unresolved. CDR1 SGHTA and CDR2 FQGTGA come from the germline V gene. The V end was cut by 5 bases, the J end by 0 bases, with 12 bases between. CDR3 length equals 15 residues. CDR3 region: CASSGSGASTDTQYF. CDR3 DNA sequence: TGTGCCAGCAGCGGGTCCGGAGCTAGCACAGATACGCAGTATTTT.

Turning to this clone: This CDR3 is also generated by other DNA sequences in the sample. The chain has TRBV29-1 and TRBJ2-7; TRBD1 aligns across 9 bases. This CDR3 has 16 residues. Germline V gene lookup returns CDR1 SQVTM and CDR2 ANQGSEA. Trimming removed 0 bases from V and 3 bases from J; junction bases left unmatched: 9. This CDR3 reads CSVEDRTGVADYEQYF. The CDR3, as DNA: TGCAGCGTTGAAGATCGGACAGGGGTTGCCGACTACGAGCAGTACTTC.

The gene calls are TRBV10-1 and TRBJ1-1; D is unclear. V lost 0 bases and J 8 bases, leaving 10 bases between the germline ends. CDR3 length: 13 residues. Germline CDR1 reads WNHNN; CDR2 reads SYGVQD (reference sequence). CDR3 DNA: TGCGCCAGCAGTGAGTCGACCACCCGAGAAGCTTTCTTT. This codes for CASSESTTREAFF.

This chain uses TRBV4-2 with TRBJ2-2; the D gene is possibly TRBD1 (5 bases). V was cut by 0 bases and J by 7 bases, with 9 bases left in between. The germline gives CDR1 LGHNA, CDR2 YNFKEQ. This CDR3 comprises 14 residues. This CDR3 reads CASSQEIRGGELFF. DNA of the CDR3: TGTGCCAGCAGCCAAGAGATTAGGGGCGGGGAGCTGTTTTTT.

This clone was found once. The chain joins TRBV6-5 to TRBJ2-1; TRBD2 agrees at 10 bases. Germline trimming cut 6 bases from V and 3 bases from J; bases unmatched to any gene: 5. This CDR3 contains 15 residues. Germline V lookup: CDR1 MNHEY, CDR2 SVGAGI. DNA for the CDR3: TGTGCCAGCAGCTTAGCGGGAGGAGGCTACAATGAGCAGTTCTTC. Its protein product is CASSLAGGGYNEQFF.

The V gene is TRBV7-6, the J gene TRBJ2-2, with 7 bases fitting TRBD2. The CDR3 totals 14 residues. Trimming at V came to 2 bases and at J to 7 bases, leaving 4 bases not matched to a gene. Germline CDR1 is SGHVS and CDR2 is FNYEAQ. CDR3 sequence: CASSLSGAGGELFF. The CDR3 nucleotides read TGTGCCAGCAGCTTAAGCGGGGCGGGCGGGGAGCTGTTTTTT.

V gene TRBV19 combines with J gene TRBJ1-5, with D maybe TRBD1 (6 bases). CDR1 is LNHDA and CDR2 is SQIVND in the germline V gene (reference sequence). The CDR3 sequence is 15 residues long. Trimming cost V 5 bases and J 5 bases, with 16 bases left between them. The CDR3 is CASSAVGDTYQPQHF. CDR3 in DNA: TGTGCCAGTAGTGCCGTTGGGGACACCTATCAGCCCCAGCATTTT.

The rearrangement joins TRBV27 to TRBJ1-2; 7 bases are a match to TRBD1. The V gene end was trimmed by 8 bases and the J gene end by 8 bases; junction bases not matched to a gene: 8. The CDR3 extends over 12 amino acids. Germline CDR1 MNHEY, CDR2 SMNVEV (reference sequence). The CDR3 DNA sequence: TGTGCCAGCGGCCAGGGGGGCCTGGGCTACACCTTC. This gives the protein CASGQGGLGYTF.

This sequence joins TRBV29-1 and TRBJ1-3; 8 positions match TRBD1. Germline V gene data show CDR1 as SQVTM and CDR2 as ANQGSEA. Trimming cost V 5 bases and J 2 bases; bases outside gene matches: 2. This CDR3 region has 13 residues. The CDR3 coding sequence is TGCAGCGTTACAGGGGGACCTGGAAACACCATATATTTT. This encodes CSVTGGPGNTIYF.

V gene TRBV28 combines with J gene TRBJ2-1; 12 nucleotides align to TRBD2. The CDR3 contains 17 residues. Trimming cost V 3 bases and J 5 bases; bases outside gene matches: 8. Germline V gene sequence: CDR1 MDHEN, CDR2 SYDVKM. CDR3 DNA: TGTGCCAGCAGTTTGAGACTAGCGGGAGTGTTGAACAATGAGCAGTTCTTC. This encodes CASSLRLAGVLNNEQFF.

The chain has TRBV5-1 and TRBJ2-3; 7 bases map to TRBD2. Germline CDR1 is SGHRS and CDR2 is YFSETQ. The CDR3 has 15 amino acids. V was pared by 5 bases and J by 1 base, with 7 bases of the junction left unmatched. CDR3 bases: TGCGCCAGCAGACTAGCGCAAAGGGGCACAGATACGCAGTATTTT. Its protein product is CASRLAQRGTDTQYF. Variable domain in full (rest from reference TRBV5-1 and TRBJ2-3): KAGVTQTPRYLIKTRGQQVTLSCSPISGHRSVSWYQQTPGQGLQFLFEYFSETQRNKGNFPGRFSGRQFSNSRSEMNVSTLELGDSALYLCASRLAQRGTDTQYFGPGTRLTVL.

This clone was recorded only once. The chain is built from TRBV10-1 and TRBJ2-7; D may be TRBD2 (6 bases). V was shortened by 4 bases and J by 2 bases, with 9 bases between the two germline ends. Germline CDR1 is WNHNN and CDR2 is SYGVQD (reference sequence). The CDR3 has 13 amino acids. This CDR3 is CASSASETYEQYF. CDR3 DNA sequence: TGCGCCAGCAGTGCTAGCGAGACCTACGAGCAGTACTTC.

This clone was counted between two and nine times. V is TRBV10-3 and J is TRBJ1-1, with 9 bases matching TRBD1. V was clipped by 6 bases and J by 1 base; unmatched bases: 0. The CDR3 has 13 amino acids. From germline, CDR1 is ENHRY and CDR2 SYGVKD. The CDR3 reads CAIRDRGNTEAFF. The CDR3 DNA sequence: TGTGCCATCAGGGACAGGGGGAACACTGAAGCTTTCTTT.

DNA for the CDR3: TGTGCCAGCAGCTTAGTGGGTTCCTATGGCTACACCTTC. Amino acid sequence: CASSLVGSYGYTF. V is TRBV7-9 and J is TRBJ1-2; D unclear. The V end was cut by 1 base, the J end by 4 bases, with 7 bases between. The length of the CDR3 is 13 residues. Germline V gene lookup returns CDR1 SEHNR and CDR2 FQNEAQ (reference sequence).

This chain joins TRBV2 and TRBJ2-7; D is unclear. The CDR3 consists of 12 residues. Germline values: CDR1 SNHLY, CDR2 FYNNEI. Trimming removed 2 bases from V and 0 bases from J, with 2 bases in between. CDR3: CASSENSYEQYF. The CDR3 region has the DNA TGTGCCAGCAGTGAAAACTCCTACGAGCAGTACTTC.

The genes are TRBV30 and TRBJ1-1, with D unclear. CDR1 is GTSNPN, CDR2 SVGIG, per germline (reference sequence). CDR3 length: 12 amino acids. Trimming took 0 bases from V and 13 from J, leaving 15 bases between them. The DNA for the CDR3 is TGTGCCTGGAGTGTGGTTGCGCGGCCCAATTTCTTT. Protein product: CAWSVVARPNFF.

The chain links TRBV27 to TRBJ2-1; D assignment may be TRBD1 or TRBD2 (5 bases each). Germline CDR1 reads MNHEY; CDR2 reads SMNVEV (reference sequence). The CDR3 has 14 amino acids. The germline V and J ends were trimmed by 3 bases and 2 bases, with 8 bases remaining between them. The CDR3 DNA is TGTGCCAGCAGTTTTGGGGACCCCTACAATGAGCAGTTCTTC. This translates into CASSFGDPYNEQFF.

V is TRBV10-1 and J is TRBJ2-1, with 7 bases lining up with TRBD2. Losses at the gene ends were 3 bases for V and 7 bases for J; bases not matched to a gene: 6. This CDR3 spans 14 amino acids. In germline, CDR1 is WNHNN, CDR2 SYGVQD (reference sequence). The CDR3 protein is CASSDSGGRNEQFF. Written as DNA, the CDR3 is TGCGCCAGCAGTGATTCCGGGGGGAGGAATGAGCAGTTCTTC.

The J gene is TRBJ2-7, the V gene TRBV29-1, with 9 nucleotides matching TRBD1. With V trimmed by 4 bases and J by 3 bases, 4 bases remained unmatched. The CDR3 has 13 residues. CDR1 is SQVTM, CDR2 ANQGSEA, per germline. CDR3 DNA sequence: TGCAGCGTTGTCGGGACAGGGATCTACGAGCAGTACTTC. Translation: CSVVGTGIYEQYF.

The V gene is TRBV4-2, the J gene TRBJ1-5; no clear D. Germline V gene data show CDR1 as LGHNA and CDR2 as YNFKEQ. The CDR3 consists of 14 residues. Trimming shortened V by 0 bases and J by 1 base, and 4 bases separated the two germline ends. CDR3 in DNA: TGTGCCAGCAGCCAAGATAGGAGCAATCAGCCCCAGCATTTT. This sequence encodes CASSQDRSNQPQHF.